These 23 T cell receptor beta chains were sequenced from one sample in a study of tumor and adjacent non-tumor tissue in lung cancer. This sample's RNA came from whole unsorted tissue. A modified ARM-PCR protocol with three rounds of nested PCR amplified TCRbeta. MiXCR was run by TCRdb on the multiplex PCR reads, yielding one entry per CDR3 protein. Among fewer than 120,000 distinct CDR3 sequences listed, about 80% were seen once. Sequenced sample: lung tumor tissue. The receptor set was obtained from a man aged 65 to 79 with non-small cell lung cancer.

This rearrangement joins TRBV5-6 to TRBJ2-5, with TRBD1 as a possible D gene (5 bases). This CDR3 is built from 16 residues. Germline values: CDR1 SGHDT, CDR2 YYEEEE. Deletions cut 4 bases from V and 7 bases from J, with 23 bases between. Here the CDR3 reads CASSHSITDRVGTQYF. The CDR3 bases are TGTGCCAGCAGCCATTCCATTACAGACAGAGTAGGGACCCAGTACTTC.

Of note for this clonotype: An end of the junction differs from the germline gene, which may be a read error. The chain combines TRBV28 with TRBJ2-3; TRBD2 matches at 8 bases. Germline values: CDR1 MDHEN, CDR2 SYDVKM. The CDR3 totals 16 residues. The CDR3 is CASSYSSGRGTDTQYF. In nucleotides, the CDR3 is TGTGCCAGCAGTTACTCAAGCGGGAGAGGAACAGATACACAGTATTTT.

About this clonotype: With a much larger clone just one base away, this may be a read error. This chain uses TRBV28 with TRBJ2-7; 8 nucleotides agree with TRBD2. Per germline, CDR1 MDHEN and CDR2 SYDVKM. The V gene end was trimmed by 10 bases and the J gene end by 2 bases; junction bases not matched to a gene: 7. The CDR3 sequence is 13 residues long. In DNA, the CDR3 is TGTGCCAACAAAGGCGGGGGGCCCTACGAGCAGTACTTC. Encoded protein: CANKGGGPYEQYF.

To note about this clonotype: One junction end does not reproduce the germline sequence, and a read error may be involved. CDR3 amino acids: CACSLSGTRYEQYF. CDR3 sequence (DNA): TGTGCCTGCAGTTTATCTGGGACTCGGTACGAGCAGTACTTC. The chain uses TRBV12-3 or TRBV12-4 and TRBJ2-7; a weak D match, TRBD2 (6 bases). The CDR3 has 14 residues.

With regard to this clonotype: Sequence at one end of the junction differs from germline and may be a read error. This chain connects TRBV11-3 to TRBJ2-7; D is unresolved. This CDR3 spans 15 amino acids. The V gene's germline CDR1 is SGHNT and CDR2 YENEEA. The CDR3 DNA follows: TGTGCCAGCAGCTCAGCCTCGATTAGCTCATACGAGGAGTACTTC. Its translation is CASSSASISSYEEYF.

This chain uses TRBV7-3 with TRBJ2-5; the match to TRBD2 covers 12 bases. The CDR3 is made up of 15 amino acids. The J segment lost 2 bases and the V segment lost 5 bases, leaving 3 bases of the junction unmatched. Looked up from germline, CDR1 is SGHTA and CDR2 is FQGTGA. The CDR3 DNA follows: TGTGCCAGCAGCCGACTAGCGGGAGCACAAGAGACCCAGTACTTC. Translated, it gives CASSRLAGAQETQYF.

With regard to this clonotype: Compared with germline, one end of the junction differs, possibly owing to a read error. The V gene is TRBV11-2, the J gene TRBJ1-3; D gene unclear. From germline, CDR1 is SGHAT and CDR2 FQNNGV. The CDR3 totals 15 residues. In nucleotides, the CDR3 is TGTGCCGGCAGCCACAACTGGAGCCCTGGAAACACCATATATTTT. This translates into CAGSHNWSPGNTIYF.

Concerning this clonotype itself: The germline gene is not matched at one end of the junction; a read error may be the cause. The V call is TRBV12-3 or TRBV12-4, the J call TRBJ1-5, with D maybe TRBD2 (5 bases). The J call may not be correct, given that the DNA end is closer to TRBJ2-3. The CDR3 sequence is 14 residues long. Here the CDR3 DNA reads TGTACCAGCACCGAGGGTGGATTCAATCAGCCCCAGTATTTT. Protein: CTSTEGGFNQPQYF.

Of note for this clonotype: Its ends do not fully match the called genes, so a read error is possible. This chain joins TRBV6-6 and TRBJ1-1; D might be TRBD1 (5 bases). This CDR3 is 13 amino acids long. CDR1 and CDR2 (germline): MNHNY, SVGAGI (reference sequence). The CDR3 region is CASVTGDVTEAIF. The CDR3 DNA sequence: TGTGCCAGCGTCACAGGTGACGTCACTGAAGCTATCTTT.

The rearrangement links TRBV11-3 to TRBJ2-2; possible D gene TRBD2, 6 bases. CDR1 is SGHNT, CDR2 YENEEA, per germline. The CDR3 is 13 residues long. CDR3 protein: CVRSIPTSGELFF. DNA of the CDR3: TGTGTTAGAAGCATACCGACTAGCGGGGAGCTGTTTTTT.

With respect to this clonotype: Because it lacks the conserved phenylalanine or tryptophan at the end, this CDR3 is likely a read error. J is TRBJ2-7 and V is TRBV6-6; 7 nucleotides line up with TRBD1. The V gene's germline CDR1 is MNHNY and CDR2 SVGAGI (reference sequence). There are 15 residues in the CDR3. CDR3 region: CVIKRTGTASYEQYL. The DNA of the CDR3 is TGTGTCATCAAAAGAACCGGGACAGCATCCTACGAGCAGTACTTA.

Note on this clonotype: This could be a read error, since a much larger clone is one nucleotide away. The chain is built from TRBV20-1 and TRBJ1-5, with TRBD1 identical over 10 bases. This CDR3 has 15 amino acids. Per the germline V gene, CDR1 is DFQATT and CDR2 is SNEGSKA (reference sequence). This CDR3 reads CNASFRDRGYQPQHF. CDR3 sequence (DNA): TGCAATGCTAGCTTCCGGGACAGGGGATACCAGCCCCAGCATTTT.

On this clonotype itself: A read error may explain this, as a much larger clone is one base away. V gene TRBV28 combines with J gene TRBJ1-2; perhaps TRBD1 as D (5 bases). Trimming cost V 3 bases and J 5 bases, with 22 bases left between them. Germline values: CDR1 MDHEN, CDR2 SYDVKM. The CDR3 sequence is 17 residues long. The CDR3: CASSLTAGGRAKYGYTF. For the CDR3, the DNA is TGTGCCAGCAGTTTGACCGCGGGGGGACGGGCGAAATATGGCTACACCTTC.

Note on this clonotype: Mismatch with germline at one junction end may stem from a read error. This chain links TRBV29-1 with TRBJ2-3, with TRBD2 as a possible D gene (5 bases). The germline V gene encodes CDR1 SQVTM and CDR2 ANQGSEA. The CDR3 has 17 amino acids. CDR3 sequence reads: CSVEVYLTTGNTVTHYF. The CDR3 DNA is TGCAGCGTTGAAGTTTACCTGACCACCGGGAACACAGTTACGCACTATTTT.

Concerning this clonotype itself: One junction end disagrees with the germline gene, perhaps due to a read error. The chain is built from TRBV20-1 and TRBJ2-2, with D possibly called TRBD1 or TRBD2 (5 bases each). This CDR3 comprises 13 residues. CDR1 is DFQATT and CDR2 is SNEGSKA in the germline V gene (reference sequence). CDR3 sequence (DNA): TGTAGTGCTAGAGAGCCGAGCACCGGGGACCTGTTTTTT. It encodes CSAREPSTGDLFF.

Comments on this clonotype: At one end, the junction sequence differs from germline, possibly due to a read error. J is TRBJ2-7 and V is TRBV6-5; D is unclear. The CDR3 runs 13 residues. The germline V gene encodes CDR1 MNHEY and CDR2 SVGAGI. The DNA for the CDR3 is TGTGCCAGCAGCCCCATGTTGGCCTACGAACAGTACTTC. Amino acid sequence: CASSPMLAYEQYF.

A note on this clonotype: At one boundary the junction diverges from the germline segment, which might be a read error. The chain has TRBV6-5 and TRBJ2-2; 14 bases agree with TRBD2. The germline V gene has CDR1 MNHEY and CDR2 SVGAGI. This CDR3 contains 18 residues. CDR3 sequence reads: CDSSYSGLAGGYSGELFF. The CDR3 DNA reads TGTGACAGCAGTTACTCCGGACTAGCGGGAGGATACAGCGGGGAGCTGTTTTTT.

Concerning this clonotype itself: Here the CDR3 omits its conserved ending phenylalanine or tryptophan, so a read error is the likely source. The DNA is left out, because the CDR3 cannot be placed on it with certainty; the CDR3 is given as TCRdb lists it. The CDR3 loop is CASNRGGYNEQII. This chain connects TRBV6-2 or TRBV6-3 to TRBJ2-1. The CDR3 comprises 13 residues, both ends counted. The germline gives CDR1 MNHEY, CDR2 SVGEGT.

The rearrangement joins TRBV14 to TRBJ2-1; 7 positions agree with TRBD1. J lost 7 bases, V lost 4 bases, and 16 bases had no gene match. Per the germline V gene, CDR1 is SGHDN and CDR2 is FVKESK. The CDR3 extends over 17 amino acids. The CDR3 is CASSLPYRQGGGNEQFF. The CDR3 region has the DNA TGTGCCAGCAGCCTCCCCTATAGACAGGGTGGAGGTAATGAGCAGTTCTTC. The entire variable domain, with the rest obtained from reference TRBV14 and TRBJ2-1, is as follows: EAGVTQFPSHSVIEKGQTVTLRCDPISGHDNLYWYRRVMGKEIKFLLHFVKESKQDESGMPNNRFLAERTGGTYSTLKVQPAELEDSGVYFCASSLPYRQGGGNEQFFGPGTRLTVL.

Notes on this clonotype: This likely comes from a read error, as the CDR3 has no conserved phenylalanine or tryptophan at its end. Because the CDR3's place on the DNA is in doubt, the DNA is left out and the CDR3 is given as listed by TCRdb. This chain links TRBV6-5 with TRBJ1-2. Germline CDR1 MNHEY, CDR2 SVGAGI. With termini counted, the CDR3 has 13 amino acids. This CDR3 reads CASSYSGQLGYIL.

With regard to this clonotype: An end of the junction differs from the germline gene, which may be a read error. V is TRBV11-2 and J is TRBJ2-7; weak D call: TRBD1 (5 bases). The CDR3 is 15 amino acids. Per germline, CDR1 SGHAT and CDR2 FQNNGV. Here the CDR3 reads CVNSLDPMGPYEQYF. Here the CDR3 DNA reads TGTGTCAACAGCTTAGACCCTATGGGGCCCTATGAGCAGTACTTC. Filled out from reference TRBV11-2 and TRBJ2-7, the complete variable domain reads EAGVAQSPRYKIIEKRQSVAFWCNPISGHATLYWYQQILGQGPKLLIQFQNNGVVDDSQLPKDRFSAERLKGVDSTLKIQPAKLEDSAVYLCVNSLDPMGPYEQYFGPGTRLTVT.

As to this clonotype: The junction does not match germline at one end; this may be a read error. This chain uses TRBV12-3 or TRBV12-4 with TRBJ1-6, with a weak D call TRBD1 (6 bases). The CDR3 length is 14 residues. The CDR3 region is CANSRTVYNPPLHF. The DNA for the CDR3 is TGTGCCAACAGTCGGACAGTATATAATCCACCCCTCCACTTT.

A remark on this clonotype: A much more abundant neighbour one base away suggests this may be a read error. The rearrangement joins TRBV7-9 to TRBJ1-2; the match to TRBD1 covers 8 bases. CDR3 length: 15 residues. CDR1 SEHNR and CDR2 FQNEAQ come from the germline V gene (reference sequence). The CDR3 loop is CANSVKQGDNYSYTF. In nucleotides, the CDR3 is TGTGCCAACAGCGTCAAACAGGGGGATAACTATAGCTACACCTTC.